This TCR beta chain appears in the sequencing data of a study of T cell responses to AZD1222 COVID-19 vaccine. V was clipped by 3 bases and J by 2 bases, with 13 bases between them. The length of the CDR3 is 15 residues. Germline lookup yields CDR1 KGHSH and CDR2 LQKENI. The method was immunoSEQ multiplex PCR; TCRdb's version includes in-frame clones alone and lacks a portion of them. The sample shows some 130,000 clones, 87% of them seen only once. The sequence was collected from an adult who received the AZD1222 COVID-19 vaccine. The chain links TRBV18 to TRBJ1-2; no clear D. Here the sequenced sample was peripheral blood, taken 28 days after the second AZD1222 dose. CDR3 in DNA: TGTGCCAGCTCACCGGAGGACCGGACCAACTATGGCTACACCTTC. It encodes CASSPEDRTNYGYTF.